One and the same sample provided the 25 T cell receptor beta chains below, sequenced in a study of OX40 agonist ivuxolimab in advanced cancers. Measured with immunoSEQ multiplex PCR; TCRdb has only the in-frame clones, and not every one. In the table there are about 77,000 clones, 85% to 90% of which are singletons. Material: CD4+ or CD8+ T cells sorted from blood, obtained in a trial of the OX40 agonist ivuxolimab. These receptors were obtained from an adult with an advanced solid tumor such as melanoma, head and neck, liver or kidney cancer.

The V and J genes are TRBV7-8 and TRBJ1-2; 8 nucleotides match TRBD1. The CDR3 is 13 amino acids. The V segment lost 5 bases and the J segment 4 bases; nucleotides outside the gene matches: 3. Looked up from germline, CDR1 is SGHVS and CDR2 is FQNEAQ. DNA for the CDR3: TGTGCCAGCAGCCAGACAGGGGTCTATGGCTACACCTTC. As protein: CASSQTGVYGYTF.

This clone was detected only a few times. The V gene is TRBV30, the J gene TRBJ1-5; D might be TRBD1 (6 bases). The CDR3 is 13 residues long. Germline assignment: CDR1 GTSNPN and CDR2 SVGIG (reference sequence). Trimming pared 1 base from V and 7 bases from J, leaving 11 bases between. The CDR3 loop reads CAWSGQDEQPQHF. The DNA for the CDR3 is TGTGCCTGGAGTGGACAGGATGAACAGCCCCAGCATTTT.

This rearrangement joins TRBV4-1 to TRBJ2-1; TRBD1 matches 9 bases. This CDR3 comprises 15 residues. Germline V gene data show CDR1 as MGHRA and CDR2 as YSYEKL. V shed 6 bases, J shed 4 bases, and the junction held 7 bases outside the gene matches. The CDR3 spells CASSMRQGEYNEQFF. Here the CDR3 DNA reads TGCGCCAGCAGTATGAGACAGGGGGAATACAATGAGCAGTTCTTC.

The chain joins TRBV10-3 to TRBJ1-1; the D is unclear. The CDR3 consists of 14 residues. Looked up from germline, CDR1 is ENHRY and CDR2 is SYGVKD. Trimming left V 1 base short and J 2 bases short, with 8 bases between. In DNA form, the CDR3 reads TGTGCCATCAGTGAGTATGACATAAACACTGAAGCTTTCTTT. Encoded protein: CAISEYDINTEAFF.

The chain uses TRBV19 and TRBJ2-5, with D hard to call. The CDR3 covers 14 residues. CDR1 is LNHDA, CDR2 SQIVND, per germline (reference sequence). The V and J ends lost 5 bases and 4 bases respectively, with 14 bases between them. The CDR3 DNA is TGTGCCAGTAGTCTGCCCGACATTAGAGAGACCCAGTACTTC. Its protein is CASSLPDIRETQYF.

The chain employs TRBV7-8 and TRBJ1-4; D is perhaps TRBD1 (5 bases). Germline CDR1 and CDR2: SGHVS and FQNEAQ. With 2 bases removed from V and 12 bases from J, the gap between germline ends came to 16 bases. This CDR3 comprises 14 residues. CDR3 protein: CASSLLGTGGELFF. As DNA, the CDR3 is TGTGCCAGCAGCTTATTGGGGACCGGAGGGGAACTGTTTTTT.

V and J are TRBV2 and TRBJ1-3; perhaps TRBD1 as D (5 bases). The V end lost 1 base, the J end lost 2 bases, and 9 bases lay between the germline ends. The length of the CDR3 is 15 residues. The germline V gene encodes CDR1 SNHLY and CDR2 FYNNEI. DNA for the CDR3: TGTGCCAGCAGTGAAGGACAGCGTGCTGGAAACACCATATATTTT. Protein product: CASSEGQRAGNTIYF.

The V and J genes are TRBV6-5 and TRBJ2-5, with 7 bases matching TRBD1. V shed 6 bases and J 7 bases; nucleotides not matched to a gene: 8. The germline V gene has CDR1 MNHEY and CDR2 SVGAGI. The CDR3 runs 13 residues. CDR3 residues: CASSQGVAGTQYF. CDR3 sequence (DNA): TGTGCCAGCAGCCAGGGGGTGGCGGGGACCCAGTACTTC.

This chain connects TRBV7-2 to TRBJ2-5; D is unresolved. V was pared by 2 bases and J by 5 bases, with 9 bases between. Germline-derived CDR1 and CDR2 are SGHTA and FQGNSA. The CDR3 spans 13 residues. The CDR3 loop is CASSLKTLETQYF. In nucleotides, the CDR3 is TGTGCCAGCAGCTTAAAGACACTGGAGACCCAGTACTTC.

The chain uses TRBV10-3 and TRBJ2-7; TRBD2 matches at 10 bases. With V trimmed by 9 bases and J by 5 bases, 7 bases remained unmatched. The CDR3 is 13 amino acids. CDR1 ENHRY and CDR2 SYGVKD come from the germline V gene. CDR3 protein: CAILIAGGHEQYF. The CDR3 bases are TGTGCCATTTTAATAGCGGGGGGCCACGAGCAGTACTTC.

This clone was found once. This rearrangement joins TRBV14 to TRBJ2-7, with D unclear. Germline V gives CDR1 SGHDN, CDR2 FVKESK. V lost 3 bases to trimming and J lost 3 bases, with 6 bases between them. This CDR3 has 12 amino acids. This CDR3 reads CASSHQVYEQYF. CDR3 sequence (DNA): TGTGCCAGCAGCCATCAGGTCTACGAGCAGTACTTC.

The chain joins TRBV19 to TRBJ2-1; 9 nucleotides agree with TRBD1. Unmatched junction bases numbered 4, after V lost 5 bases and J lost 5 bases. Germline CDR1 and CDR2: LNHDA and SQIVND (reference sequence). The CDR3 sequence is 14 residues long. This chain's CDR3 is CASSGTGFHNEQFF. The CDR3 DNA reads TGTGCCAGTAGTGGGACAGGGTTCCACAATGAGCAGTTCTTC.

V usage is TRBV27 and J usage is TRBJ1-3; D remains unclear. With 1 base removed from V and 4 bases from J, the gap between germline ends came to 11 bases. The CDR3 sequence is 15 residues long. Germline CDR1 is MNHEY and CDR2 is SMNVEV (reference sequence). The chain's CDR3 is CASSLFRLPGNTIYF. For the CDR3, the DNA is TGTGCCAGCAGTTTATTCCGCCTTCCCGGAAACACCATATATTTT.

The chain joins TRBV7-3 to TRBJ2-1, with D possibly called TRBD1 or TRBD2 (5 bases each). Between the trimmed V and J ends, which lost 5 bases and 2 bases, there was a span of 16 bases. The CDR3 covers 16 residues. CDR1 and CDR2 from the germline V gene are SGHTA and FQGTGA. CDR3 protein: CASSPTSGRAYNEQFF. The CDR3 DNA is TGTGCCAGCAGCCCAACTTCAGGGAGAGCCTACAATGAGCAGTTCTTC.

Regarding this clone: The same CDR3 also results from other DNA sequences found in this sample. The rearrangement links TRBV19 to TRBJ2-7, with 10 bases matching TRBD1. After removal of 6 bases from V and 3 bases from J, the junction contained 5 bases not matched to a gene. The CDR3 length is 14 residues. The germline CDR1 and CDR2 sequences are LNHDA and SQIVND (reference sequence). The CDR3: CASSPGTGDYEQYF. The CDR3 bases are TGTGCCAGTAGCCCCGGGACAGGGGACTACGAGCAGTACTTC.

This clone was seen just once. Mismatch with germline at one junction end may stem from a read error. This rearrangement joins TRBV15 to TRBJ1-6; TRBD1 agrees at 7 bases. The CDR3 loop spans 17 amino acids. Germline values: CDR1 LNHNV, CDR2 YYDKDF (reference sequence). Here the CDR3 DNA reads TGTGTCACCAGCAGAGGTGGAGGAGGGGGCAATAATTCACCCCTCCACTTT. Translation: CVTSRGGGGGNNSPLHF.

This sequence joins TRBV6-6 and TRBJ1-1, with D possibly being TRBD1 (5 bases). The CDR3 is 13 residues long. V lost 5 bases to trimming and J lost 10 bases, with 17 bases between them. Germline V lookup: CDR1 MNHNY, CDR2 SVGAGI (reference sequence). CDR3 sequence reads: CASSARDLLGAFF. The CDR3 DNA sequence: TGTGCCAGCAGTGCCCGGGACCTCCTAGGAGCTTTCTTT.

The chain is built from TRBV11-3 and TRBJ2-3; 8 bases are a match to TRBD2. The germline CDR1 and CDR2 sequences are SGHNT and YENEEA. The CDR3 contains 16 residues. V was clipped by 2 bases and J by 5 bases; unmatched bases: 9. Here the CDR3 DNA reads TGTGCCAGCAGCTTAAGCGGGGGCATTGGTAAAGATACGCAGTATTTT. Translating gives CASSLSGGIGKDTQYF.

This clone occurred a few times. The chain couples TRBV18 to TRBJ1-1; D not certain. With 8 bases removed from V and 7 bases from J, the gap between germline ends came to 14 bases. The germline V gene has CDR1 KGHSH and CDR2 LQKENI. The CDR3 consists of 12 residues. CDR3 bases: TGTGCCAGCCGGACCGGGATGGGTGAAGCTTTCTTT. Translating gives CASRTGMGEAFF. Combining the CDR3 with reference TRBV18 and TRBJ1-1 gives the whole variable domain NAGVMQNPRHLVRRRGQEARLRCSPMKGHSHVYWYRQLPEEGLKFMVYLQKENIIDESGMPKERFSAEFPKEGPSILRIQQVVRGDSAAYFCASRTGMGEAFFGQGTRLTVV.

The chain combines TRBV5-1 with TRBJ1-5; no firm D call. From germline, CDR1 is SGHRS and CDR2 YFSETQ. CDR3 size: 13 residues. Trimming pared 0 bases from V and 7 bases from J, leaving 8 bases between. CDR3 DNA: TGCGCCAGCAGCTTGGATGGCCCCCAGCCCCAGCATTTT. Translating it yields CASSLDGPQPQHF.

The rearrangement links TRBV28 to TRBJ2-4; TRBD1 might be the D (5 bases). The germline V gene has CDR1 MDHEN and CDR2 SYDVKM. V dropped 9 bases and J dropped 0 bases, with 18 bases sitting between them. The length of the CDR3 is 16 residues. In nucleotides, the CDR3 is TGTGCCAGTACGAGCCAGGGCGCTCTAGCCAAAAACATTCAGTACTTC. It translates to CASTSQGALAKNIQYF.

This clone was counted once. The chain combines TRBV5-1 with TRBJ2-1; TRBD2 aligns across 8 bases. V gave up 3 bases and J gave up 4 bases; unmatched junction bases: 6. Germline CDR1 and CDR2: SGHRS and YFSETQ. This CDR3 spans 15 amino acids. Written as DNA, the CDR3 is TGCGCCAGCAGCTCAAGCGGGAGTTCGTACAATGAGCAGTTCTTC. This gives the protein CASSSSGSSYNEQFF.

This clone appeared once. The chain has TRBV7-2 and TRBJ2-7, with D unresolved. This CDR3 is 15 amino acids long. The germline V gene encodes CDR1 SGHTA and CDR2 FQGNSA. The V and J ends lost 2 bases and 4 bases respectively, with 15 bases between them. The CDR3 bases are TGTGCCAGCAGCTTATCCCTCTGGATAGCTTACGAGCAGTACTTC. Amino acid sequence: CASSLSLWIAYEQYF.

The genes are TRBV30 and TRBJ2-1, with TRBD2 matching 8 bases. This CDR3 spans 14 amino acids. The germline gives CDR1 GTSNPN, CDR2 SVGIG (reference sequence). Trimming took 5 bases from V and 13 from J; bases not matched to a gene: 16. CDR3: CAWSPAAGEGVQFF. CDR3 sequence (DNA): TGTGCCTGGTCCCCGGCAGCGGGAGAGGGGGTTCAGTTCTTC.

This clone appeared many times. The sample carries other DNA sequences with the same CDR3. In DNA form, the CDR3 reads TGTGCCAGCAGCCACACAGGGTACGAGCAGTACTTC. This gives the protein CASSHTGYEQYF. The rearrangement uses TRBV5-6 and TRBJ2-7; possibly TRBD1 for D (6 bases). CDR3 size: 12 residues. Looked up from germline, CDR1 is SGHDT and CDR2 is YYEEEE. The V end lost 4 bases, the J end lost 4 bases, and 9 bases lay between the germline ends.